This TCR beta chain was observed in a study of cytomegalovirus exposure and HLA in healthy donors. The study, taken as a whole, reports: Reportedly, a later analysis found an Asian-associated ancestry cluster had fewer N-insertions than the approximately 670-donor mean.

Primers for the PCR totalled 60 Vbeta and 13 Jbeta. The data were produced by immunoSEQ multiplex PCR, yet TCRdb's version contains in-frame clones alone and is incomplete. The sample carries 150,000 to 200,000 clones, 75% to 90% recorded once. This clone was observed a handful of times. The antigen is not known. The CDR3 spans 14 residues. The ends lost 0 bases at V and 3 bases at J; junction bases unmatched: 0. In germline, CDR1 is LGHNA, CDR2 YSLEER. The sequenced sample consisted of PBMCs. V and J are TRBV4-3 and TRBJ2-7, with TRBD1 matching over 9 bases. The sequence was collected from a human donor in good health. DNA for the CDR3: TGCGCCAGCAGCCAAGAGGACAGGGGCTACGAGCAGTACTTC. This codes for CASSQEDRGYEQYF.